This T cell receptor (beta chain) was captured by sequencing in a study of blood T cell repertoires in COVID-19. Study summary: Acute and convalescent COVID-19 samples came from the United States, Italy and Spain. From T cells, B-cell-depleted T cells, or PBMCs came the material, which was cDNA or gDNA.

Per the original methods: Amplifying reference gene primers gave estimates of nucleated cell counts. TCRdb keeps only in-frame clones here, not all; method: immunoSEQ multiplex PCR. For V, J and clone size, that table is used; D and trimming come from the DNA. The table has around 160,000 clones, over 85% seen once. Between the trimmed V and J ends, which lost 2 bases and 2 bases, there was a span of 7 bases. Germline-derived CDR1 and CDR2 are LGHDT and YNNKEL (reference sequence). The CDR3 loop spans 15 amino acids. Seattle researchers signed up patients amid active infection and tracked them longitudinally.

This clonotype was obtained from an older woman with COVID-19, enrolled during active disease. Sequenced input: peripheral blood. The chain uses TRBV3-1 (or the pseudogene TRBV3-2) and TRBJ2-6, with a tentative D call TRBD1 (6 bases). The CDR3 DNA reads TGTGCCAGCAGCCAAAACAGGGCTGGGGCCAACGTCCTGACTTTC. This translates into CASSQNRAGANVLTF.